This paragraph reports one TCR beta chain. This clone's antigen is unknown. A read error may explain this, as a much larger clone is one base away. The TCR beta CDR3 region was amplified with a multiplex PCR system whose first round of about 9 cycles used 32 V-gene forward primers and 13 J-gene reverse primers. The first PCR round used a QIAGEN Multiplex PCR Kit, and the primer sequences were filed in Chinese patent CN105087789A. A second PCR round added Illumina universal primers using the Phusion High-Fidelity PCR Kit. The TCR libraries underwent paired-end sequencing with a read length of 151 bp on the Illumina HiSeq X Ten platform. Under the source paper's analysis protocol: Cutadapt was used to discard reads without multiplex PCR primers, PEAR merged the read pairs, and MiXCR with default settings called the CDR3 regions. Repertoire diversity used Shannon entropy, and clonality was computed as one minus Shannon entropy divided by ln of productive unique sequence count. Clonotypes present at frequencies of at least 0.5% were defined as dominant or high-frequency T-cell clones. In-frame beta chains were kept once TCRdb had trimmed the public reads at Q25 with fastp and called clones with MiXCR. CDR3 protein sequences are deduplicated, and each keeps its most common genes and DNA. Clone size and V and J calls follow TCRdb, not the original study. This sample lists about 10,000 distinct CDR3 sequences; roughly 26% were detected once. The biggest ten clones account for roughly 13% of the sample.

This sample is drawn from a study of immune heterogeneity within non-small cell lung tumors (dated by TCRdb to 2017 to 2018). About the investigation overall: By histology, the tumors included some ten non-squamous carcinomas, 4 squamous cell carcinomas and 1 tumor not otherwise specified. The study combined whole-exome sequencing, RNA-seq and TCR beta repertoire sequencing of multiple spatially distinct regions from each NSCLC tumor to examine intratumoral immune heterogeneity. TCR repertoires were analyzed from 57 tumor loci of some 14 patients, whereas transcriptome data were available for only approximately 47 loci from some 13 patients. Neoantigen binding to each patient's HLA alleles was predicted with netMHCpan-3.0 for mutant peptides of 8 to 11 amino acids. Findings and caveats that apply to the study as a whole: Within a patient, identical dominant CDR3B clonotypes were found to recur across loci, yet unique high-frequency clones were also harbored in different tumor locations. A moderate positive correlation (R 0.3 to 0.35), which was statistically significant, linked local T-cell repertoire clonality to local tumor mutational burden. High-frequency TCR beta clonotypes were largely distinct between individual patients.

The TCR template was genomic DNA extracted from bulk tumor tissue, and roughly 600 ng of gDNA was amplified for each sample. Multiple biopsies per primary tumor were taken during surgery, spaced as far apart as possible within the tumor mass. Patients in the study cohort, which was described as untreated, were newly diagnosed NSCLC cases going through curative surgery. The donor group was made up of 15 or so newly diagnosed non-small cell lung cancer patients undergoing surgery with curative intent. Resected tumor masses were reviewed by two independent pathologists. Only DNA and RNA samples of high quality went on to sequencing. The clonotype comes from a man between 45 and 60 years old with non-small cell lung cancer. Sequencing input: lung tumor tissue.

DNA sequence: TGTGTCAGTAGTATAGAGGCAGGACTGAACACTGAAGCTTTCTTT. This gives the protein CVSSIEAGLNTEAFF. The chain employs TRBV19 and TRBJ1-1, with the D gene too uncertain to name. The CDR3 runs 15 residues from the cysteine to the phenylalanine. CDR3 DNA only is kept here, 45 bases in frame from base 1. The germline V gene (reference sequence) specifies LNHDA as CDR1 and SQIVND as CDR2.